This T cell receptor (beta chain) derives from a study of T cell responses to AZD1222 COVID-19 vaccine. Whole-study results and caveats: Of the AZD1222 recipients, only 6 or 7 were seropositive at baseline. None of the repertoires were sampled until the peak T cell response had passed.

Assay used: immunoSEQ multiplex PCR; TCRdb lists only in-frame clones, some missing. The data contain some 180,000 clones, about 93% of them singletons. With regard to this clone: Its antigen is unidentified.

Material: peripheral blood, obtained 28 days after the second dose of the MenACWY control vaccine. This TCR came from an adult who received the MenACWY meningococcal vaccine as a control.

DNA for the CDR3: TGCGCCAGCAGCCAAGATCCCTCGGGGCTAAACACTGAAGCTTTCTTT. Its protein product is CASSQDPSGLNTEAFF. The V call is TRBV4-3, the J call TRBJ1-1; a possible D gene is TRBD1 (5 bases). CDR1 is LGHNA and CDR2 is YSLEER in the germline V gene. The CDR3 totals 16 residues. V was clipped by 0 bases and J by 2 bases, with 13 bases between them.